Following are 12 T cell receptor beta chains from one sample sequenced in a study of cytomegalovirus exposure and HLA in healthy donors. This PCR relied on a set of 60 Vbeta primers and 13 Jbeta primers. Data came from immunoSEQ multiplex PCR; TCRdb stores just in-frame clones and leaves some out. In the table there are 75,000 to 90,000 clones, about 77% of which are singletons. Material: PBMCs. The origin of the receptors is a man in his fifties or sixties in good health and CMV-seronegative.

V gene TRBV11-3 combines with J gene TRBJ2-2, with D perhaps matching TRBD2 (7 bases). The V gene lost 5 bases and the J gene lost 1 base, with 11 bases spanning the gap. Germline V gives CDR1 SGHNT, CDR2 YENEEA. This CDR3 is built from 15 residues. This chain's CDR3 is CASSLRGGNTGELFF. CDR3 DNA sequence: TGTGCCAGCAGCCTAAGGGGGGGGAACACCGGGGAGCTGTTTTTT.

This chain uses TRBV9 with TRBJ1-3; tentatively, D is TRBD1 (5 bases). This CDR3 has 15 residues. Germline CDR1 reads SGDLS; CDR2 reads YYNGEE. Trimming shortened V by 4 bases and J by 1 base, and 12 bases separated the two germline ends. CDR3 nucleotide sequence: TGTGCCAGCAGCCCCTCGGGGGGGTCTGGAAACACCATATATTTT. This gives the protein CASSPSGGSGNTIYF.

The table lists this clone with a few counts. V and J are TRBV10-3 and TRBJ2-3; TRBD1 agrees at 11 bases. The trim removed 4 bases at V and 1 base at J, leaving 4 bases unmatched. There are 16 residues in the CDR3. Per the germline V gene, CDR1 is ENHRY and CDR2 is SYGVKD. The CDR3 coding sequence is TGTGCCATCAGTGGGGGGGACAGGGGGGGCACAGATACGCAGTATTTT. Translating gives CAISGGDRGGTDTQYF.

CDR3 sequence: CASSSPTSGGTYEQYF. DNA of the CDR3: TGTGCCAGCAGCTCCCCGACTAGCGGGGGGACCTACGAGCAGTACTTC. The chain is built from TRBV7-2 and TRBJ2-7; 13 bases agree with TRBD2. The CDR3 loop spans 16 amino acids. The V segment lost 4 bases and the J segment 2 bases; nucleotides outside the gene matches: 5. Germline V CDR1 and CDR2: SGHTA, FQGNSA. The whole variable domain, filled in from reference TRBV7-2 and TRBJ2-7, reads GAGVSQSPSNKVTEKGKDVELRCDPISGHTALYWYRQSLGQGLEFLIYFQGNSAPDKSGLPSDRFSAERTGGSVSTLTIQRTQQEDSAVYLCASSSPTSGGTYEQYFGPGTRLTVT.

V gene TRBV18 combines with J gene TRBJ2-5; D uncertain. The end of the DNA is better explained by TRBJ2-7, so the J call may be wrong. The CDR3 has 14 residues. The V gene's germline CDR1 is KGHSH and CDR2 LQKENI. The CDR3 DNA sequence: TGTGCCAGCTCACCATCCTCCCTCTCCTACGAGCAGTACTTC. This translates into CASSPSSLSYEQYF.

As to this clone: An end of the junction does not agree with germline; a read error may underlie this. The chain carries TRBV7-7 and TRBJ1-4; 10 nucleotides line up with TRBD1. This CDR3 is built from 19 residues. Germline V gene lookup returns CDR1 SSHAT and CDR2 FNYEAQ (reference sequence). The CDR3 region is CASSLSGGTGVPLSEKLFF. For the CDR3, the DNA is TGTGCTAGCAGCTTGTCCGGCGGGACAGGGGTCCCCCTCAGCGAAAAACTGTTTTTT. The entire variable domain, with the rest obtained from reference TRBV7-7 and TRBJ1-4, is as follows: GAGVSQSPRYKVTKRGQDVTLRCDPISSHATLYWYQQALGQGPEFLTYFNYEAQPDKSGLPSDRFSAERPEGSISTLTIQRTEQRDSAMYRCASSLSGGTGVPLSEKLFFGSGTQLSVL.

The chain carries TRBV29-1 and TRBJ2-5; 7 positions agree with TRBD1. This CDR3 region has 13 residues. Germline CDR1 is SQVTM and CDR2 is ANQGSEA. The junction had 7 bases not matched to a gene; V was cut back by 7 bases and J by 2 bases. In DNA, the CDR3 is TGCAGCGACCAGACAGGGTGGCAAGAGACCCAGTACTTC. As protein: CSDQTGWQETQYF.

V is TRBV7-9 and J is TRBJ2-7; D remains ambiguous. The germline V and J ends were trimmed by 3 bases and 3 bases, with 9 bases remaining between them. The germline V gene encodes CDR1 SEHNR and CDR2 FQNEAQ (reference sequence). The CDR3 is 13 amino acids. The CDR3 bases are TGTGCCAGCAGCTTCCCCCTTAACTACGAGCAGTACTTC. This encodes CASSFPLNYEQYF.

The rearrangement links TRBV5-1 to TRBJ2-5; tentatively, D is TRBD1 (6 bases). This CDR3 region has 16 residues. Germline CDR1 SGHRS, CDR2 YFSETQ. The V gene lost 0 bases and the J gene lost 7 bases, with 19 bases spanning the gap. CDR3 coding DNA: TGCGCCAGCAGCTTGGCTAGGGACACTCTACTCGGGACCCAGTACTTC. This gives the protein CASSLARDTLLGTQYF.

There are a few counts of this clone. This CDR3 reads CASSQVGQGYEQYF. The CDR3 bases are TGTGCCAGCAGCCAAGTCGGACAGGGGTACGAGCAGTACTTC. This rearrangement joins TRBV4-2 to TRBJ2-7; TRBD1 aligns across 9 bases. This CDR3 region has 14 residues. Germline CDR1 reads LGHNA; CDR2 reads YNFKEQ. The V and J ends lost 1 base and 4 bases, in that order; junction bases with no gene match: 2.

The V and J genes are TRBV13 and TRBJ2-7; 7 bases fit TRBD1. There are 15 residues in the CDR3. J gave up 2 bases and V 1 base, and 5 bases lay outside the gene matches. Germline CDR1 PRHDT, CDR2 FYEKMQ (reference sequence). The CDR3 reads CASSLAQGYPYEQYF. Here the CDR3 DNA reads TGTGCCAGCAGCTTAGCACAGGGGTACCCCTACGAGCAGTACTTC.

The chain links TRBV21-1 to TRBJ2-5; the table's D call of TRBD1 was not tested on the DNA. TRBV21-1 has pseudogene status. CDR3 length: 17 amino acids. CDR3: CASSKRPHGQGQETQYF. CDR3 coding DNA: TGTGCCAGCAGCAAAAGACCCCATGGGCAGGGGCAAGAGACCCAGTACTTC.